The subject of this entry is one T cell receptor (beta chain). Researchers prepared the TCRbeta library using unique molecular identifiers, the study reports. TCRdb processed the PCR reads anew with MiXCR; each CDR3 protein has one entry. The profile shows 200,000 to 250,000 distinct CDR3 sequences, 20% to 30% of them singletons. The data originate from a study of T-cell reconstitution after alpha-beta-depleted transplantation in children. CDR3 length equals 13 residues. Germline assignment: CDR1 MNHNS and CDR2 SASEGT. Trimming at V came to 10 bases and at J to 3 bases, leaving 9 bases not matched to a gene.

This receptor was taken from a female patient under 10 years old who had a stem cell transplant for congenital amegakaryocytic thrombocytopenia, so the T cells may come from the graft donor. The gene calls are TRBV6-1 and TRBJ2-7; 7 bases are a match to TRBD2. This specimen consisted of PBMCs, mostly from graft donor cells, obtained 360 days after TCRalphabeta/CD19-depleted stem cell transplant. The CDR3 bases are TGTGCCACAAGTACTAGCGTGTTCTACGAGCAGTACTTC. Translating gives CATSTSVFYEQYF.